Listed here are 25 T cell receptor beta chains from one sample, sequenced in a study of control samples from healthy donors and cancer patients. Clones were read by immunoSEQ multiplex PCR, and TCRdb kept only the in-frame ones, dropping some. Here the sample spans around 30,000 clones, roughly 90% being singletons. Specimen: PBMCs. The receptors stem from a man aged 50-59 years with lung cancer.

This chain connects TRBV10-3 to TRBJ2-3; 10 bases align to TRBD2. Trimming cost V 6 bases and J 5 bases; bases outside gene matches: 11. The CDR3 is 16 residues long. Germline values: CDR1 ENHRY, CDR2 SYGVKD. The CDR3 nucleotides read TGTGCCATCAGCCCTGATCTAGCGGGGGTTCAAGATACGCAGTATTTT. Translation gives CAISPDLAGVQDTQYF.

This sequence joins TRBV6-6 and TRBJ1-3; TRBD1 might be the D (5 bases). V was trimmed by 4 bases and J by 3 bases, leaving 10 bases between them. The length of the CDR3 is 14 residues. In germline, CDR1 is MNHNY, CDR2 SVGAGI (reference sequence). CDR3 region: CASSSHQGGNTIYF. The CDR3 coding sequence is TGTGCCAGCAGTTCCCATCAGGGTGGAAACACCATATATTTT.

V and J are TRBV7-2 and TRBJ1-1; D not certain. Germline V gives CDR1 SGHTA, CDR2 FQGNSA. Trimming took off 2 bases at V and 5 bases at J, with 9 bases between the two ends. CDR3 length: 13 residues. The CDR3 loop reads CASSLPTSTEAFF. Written as DNA, the CDR3 is TGTGCCAGCAGCTTACCCACTAGTACTGAAGCTTTCTTT.

J is TRBJ1-6 and V is TRBV5-4, with TRBD1 as a possible D gene (5 bases). Trimming shortened V by 2 bases and J by 5 bases, and 8 bases separated the two germline ends. This CDR3 has 14 amino acids. Germline V CDR1 and CDR2: SGHNT, YYREEE (reference sequence). The CDR3 protein is CASSFQGNNSPLHF. CDR3 nucleotide sequence: TGTGCCAGCAGCTTTCAGGGAAATAATTCACCCCTCCACTTT.

The rearrangement uses TRBV3-1 (or the pseudogene TRBV3-2) and TRBJ2-7; TRBD1 might be the D (5 bases). Trimming pared 4 bases from V and 3 bases from J, leaving 13 bases between. The germline V gene encodes CDR1 LGHDT and CDR2 YNNKEL (reference sequence). The CDR3 covers 14 residues. CDR3 nucleotide sequence: TGTGCCAGCAGCCGCCGAAGGGGCGACTACGAGCAGTACTTC. Its translation is CASSRRRGDYEQYF.

This chain uses TRBV4-1 with TRBJ2-3, with a tentative D call TRBD2 (6 bases). CDR1 is MGHRA, CDR2 YSYEKL, per germline. This CDR3 spans 16 amino acids. V was cut by 0 bases and J by 2 bases, with 12 bases left in between. The CDR3 here is CASSQDRTISTDTQYF. Written as DNA, the CDR3 is TGCGCCAGCAGCCAAGATCGGACTATTTCCACAGATACGCAGTATTTT.

This clone has just one count. V usage is TRBV5-6 and J usage is TRBJ1-2, with D possibly TRBD1 on 6 matching bases. CDR1 and CDR2 (germline): SGHDT, YYEEEE. CDR3 length: 17 residues. With 4 bases removed from V and 4 bases from J, the gap between germline ends came to 23 bases. In DNA form, the CDR3 reads TGTGCCAGCAGCCCCGCGTTAACAGGGAAGATATTCTATGGCTACACCTTC. This codes for CASSPALTGKIFYGYTF. Drawing the rest from reference TRBV5-6 and TRBJ1-2, the complete variable domain is DAGVTQSPTHLIKTRGQQVTLRCSPKSGHDTVSWYQQALGQGPQFIFQYYEEEERQRGNFPDRFSGHQFPNYSSELNVNALLLGDSALYLCASSPALTGKIFYGYTFGSGTRLTVV.

This chain joins TRBV29-1 and TRBJ1-4, with 9 positions matching TRBD1. In germline, CDR1 is SQVTM, CDR2 ANQGSEA. The CDR3 contains 14 residues. J was trimmed by 8 bases and V by 1 base; bases with no gene match: 5. CDR3 in DNA: TGCAGCGTTGAAGGGACAGGGGCCGCGGAAAAACTGTTTTTT. Protein: CSVEGTGAAEKLFF.

A note on this clone: Compared with germline, one end of the junction differs, possibly owing to a read error. V and J are TRBV7-7 and TRBJ2-5, with 9 bases identical to TRBD2. The germline CDR1 and CDR2 sequences are SSHAT and FNYEAQ (reference sequence). The CDR3 spans 15 residues. The CDR3 here is CASSLSGGSQETQYF. CDR3 DNA sequence: TGTGCTAGCAGCTTAAGCGGGGGGTCTCAAGAGACCCAGTACTTC.

The V gene is TRBV10-3, the J gene TRBJ2-1; 7 positions agree with TRBD2. Germline V gene sequence: CDR1 ENHRY, CDR2 SYGVKD. Losses at the gene ends were 2 bases for V and 8 bases for J; bases not matched to a gene: 3. The CDR3 runs to 13 residues. CDR3 coding DNA: TGTGCCATCAGTGAGACCCGGGAGGATGAGCAGTTCTTC. Encoded protein: CAISETREDEQFF.

This rearrangement joins TRBV3-1 (or the pseudogene TRBV3-2) to TRBJ1-2; a possible D gene is TRBD1 (6 bases). From germline, CDR1 is LGHDT and CDR2 YNNKEL (reference sequence). The CDR3 is 15 residues long. Trimming pared 6 bases from V and 4 bases from J, leaving 18 bases between. The CDR3 loop is CASRSKYTGFYGYTF. DNA for the CDR3: TGTGCCAGCAGAAGTAAATATACAGGGTTCTATGGCTACACCTTC.

V is TRBV10-3 and J is TRBJ1-5; unclear D gene. V dropped 8 bases and J dropped 7 bases, with 15 bases sitting between them. CDR1 and CDR2 from the germline V gene are ENHRY and SYGVKD. The CDR3 is 13 residues long. The CDR3 nucleotides are TGTGCCATCGGGGAAGGAATGTGGCAGCCCCAGCATTTT. Protein: CAIGEGMWQPQHF.

The CDR3 is CAGSGGNSNQPQHF. CDR3 bases: TGTGCCGGATCAGGGGGCAATAGCAATCAGCCCCAGCATTTT. The rearrangement links TRBV6-5 to TRBJ1-5; TRBD1 agrees at 8 bases. The V and J ends lost 11 bases and 0 bases, in that order; junction bases with no gene match: 6. CDR1 is MNHEY, CDR2 SVGAGI, per germline. The CDR3 covers 14 residues.

V gene TRBV11-3 combines with J gene TRBJ1-6, with D possibly matching TRBD1 (5 bases). Trimming removed 3 bases from V and 2 bases from J, with 17 bases in between. Germline-derived CDR1 and CDR2 are SGHNT and YENEEA. The CDR3 covers 18 residues. CDR3 in DNA: TGTGCCAGCAGCTTTCTCGCCTCCTGGGGGGCCTATAATTCACCCCTCCACTTT. Translating it yields CASSFLASWGAYNSPLHF.

The chain joins TRBV7-3 to TRBJ2-7; D is uncertain. Looked up from germline, CDR1 is SGHTA and CDR2 is FQGTGA. Between the trimmed V and J ends, which lost 5 bases and 0 bases, there was a span of 11 bases. CDR3 length: 14 amino acids. The DNA for the CDR3 is TGTGCCAGCAGCCGCGGTGGCAGCTCCTACGAGCAGTACTTC. Translating it yields CASSRGGSSYEQYF.

The genes are TRBV11-3 and TRBJ2-1; perhaps TRBD2 as D (5 bases). Per germline, CDR1 SGHNT and CDR2 YENEEA. This CDR3 is built from 17 residues. The V and J ends lost 5 bases and 4 bases respectively, with 21 bases between them. The CDR3 loop is CASSRFAGPISYNEQFF. The DNA for the CDR3 is TGTGCCAGCAGCCGTTTCGCGGGTCCTATCTCTTACAATGAGCAGTTCTTC.

This clone was counted a single time. The genes are TRBV4-1 and TRBJ1-5; D call uncertain. CDR1 and CDR2 from the germline V gene are MGHRA and YSYEKL. The CDR3 runs to 14 residues. The V end lost 2 bases, the J end lost 5 bases, and 10 bases lay between the germline ends. The CDR3 DNA sequence: TGCGCCAGCAGCCAAAATAATCCAGATCAGCCCCAGCATTTT. This sequence encodes CASSQNNPDQPQHF.

This clone was observed a handful of times. The V call is TRBV6-5, the J call TRBJ1-1, with 7 nucleotides matching TRBD1. The CDR3 length is 16 residues. Trimming took 0 bases from V and 4 from J; bases not matched to a gene: 8. Germline CDR1 is MNHEY and CDR2 is SVGAGI. The CDR3 sequence is CASSYSVNRGSTEAFF. The CDR3, as DNA: TGTGCCAGCAGTTACTCGGTAAACAGGGGTAGCACTGAAGCTTTCTTT.

This rearrangement joins TRBV5-1 to TRBJ2-2; D perhaps matches TRBD1 (6 bases). Germline V lookup: CDR1 SGHRS, CDR2 YFSETQ. The V end was cut by 2 bases, the J end by 5 bases, with 13 bases between. The CDR3 runs 15 residues. CDR3 region: CASSFVGRGTGELFF. The DNA for the CDR3 is TGCGCCAGCAGCTTTGTTGGCAGGGGAACCGGGGAGCTGTTTTTT.

V gene TRBV15 combines with J gene TRBJ1-2, with D possibly TRBD1 on 6 matching bases. Germline loops: CDR1 LNHNV, CDR2 YYDKDF (reference sequence). Trimming pared 4 bases from V and 6 bases from J, leaving 21 bases between. This CDR3 contains 16 residues. DNA of the CDR3: TGTGCCACCAGCACAACAGGGTTGGCCCCCCTACATGGCTACACCTTC. It codes for CATSTTGLAPLHGYTF. Based on the CDR3 plus reference TRBV15 and TRBJ1-2, the full variable domain is DAMVIQNPRYQVTQFGKPVTLSCSQTLNHNVMYWYQQKSSQAPKLLFHYYDKDFNNEADTPDNFQSRRPNTSFCFLDIRSPGLGDTAMYLCATSTTGLAPLHGYTFGSGTRLTVV.

V is TRBV12-3 or TRBV12-4 and J is TRBJ1-4, with no clear D. The V and J ends lost 6 bases and 5 bases respectively, with 4 bases between them. This CDR3 region has 11 residues. The CDR3, as DNA: TGTGCCAGCAGGCTAAATGAAAAACTGTTTTTT. Its protein product is CASRLNEKLFF.

This sequence joins TRBV12-3 or TRBV12-4 and TRBJ2-2; unclear D gene. Deletions cut 4 bases from V and 6 bases from J, with 6 bases between. The length of the CDR3 is 12 residues. CDR3 sequence: CASSWIPGELFF. The CDR3 nucleotides read TGTGCCAGCAGTTGGATTCCCGGGGAGCTGTTTTTT.

This rearrangement joins TRBV27 to TRBJ2-3; 7 bases agree with TRBD2. This CDR3 region has 16 residues. The V gene end was trimmed by 7 bases and the J gene end by 2 bases; junction bases not matched to a gene: 12. Germline CDR1 is MNHEY and CDR2 is SMNVEV (reference sequence). CDR3 DNA sequence: TGTGCCAGCACCCCAAGTGGCGGGGGTATCACAGATACGCAGTATTTT. Protein product: CASTPSGGGITDTQYF.

This clone was counted a single time. The rearrangement joins TRBV10-3 to TRBJ1-6; no reliable D call. V gave up 4 bases and J gave up 0 bases, with 10 bases separating them. Looked up from germline, CDR1 is ENHRY and CDR2 is SYGVKD. This CDR3 has 16 residues. In nucleotides, the CDR3 is TGTGCCATCAGTGCCGGCGGCAGCTCCTATAATTCACCCCTCCACTTT. Its protein product is CAISAGGSSYNSPLHF.

The chain uses TRBV15 and TRBJ2-2, with 9 bases identical to TRBD1. The CDR3 is 11 amino acids. The trim removed 5 bases at V and 15 bases at J, leaving 4 bases unmatched. Germline CDR1 and CDR2: LNHNV and YYDKDF (reference sequence). CDR3 amino acids: CATSSRTGVFF. DNA for the CDR3: TGTGCCACCAGCTCTCGGACAGGGGTGTTTTTT.